The 3 T cell receptor beta chains below were found in one sample sequenced in a study of blood T cell repertoires in COVID-19. Some clones are missing from TCRdb's copy, which holds only in-frame ones; the method was immunoSEQ multiplex PCR. The table has some 300,000 clones, about 82% seen once. The specimen sequenced was peripheral blood. These receptors were obtained from a woman aged 45-59 years with active or convalescent COVID-19.

The chain couples TRBV5-1 to TRBJ2-2, with 7 bases fitting TRBD2. CDR1 and CDR2 from the germline V gene are SGHRS and YFSETQ. V lost 2 bases and J lost 3; bases outside the gene matches: 4. This CDR3 has 15 amino acids. The CDR3 nucleotides read TGCGCCAGCAGCTTAGCTAGCGGTTACACCGGGGAGCTGTTTTTT. It is translated as CASSLASGYTGELFF.

This clone has a single count. V gene TRBV7-8 combines with J gene TRBJ1-2, with TRBD1 matching over 8 bases. Germline lookup yields CDR1 SGHVS and CDR2 FQNEAQ. Trimming at V came to 5 bases and at J to 4 bases, leaving 9 bases not matched to a gene. The CDR3 is made up of 15 amino acids. The CDR3 DNA follows: TGTGCCAGCAGCCGAGACAGGGGTGATGGCTATGGCTACACCTTC. As protein: CASSRDRGDGYGYTF.

The V call is TRBV9, the J call TRBJ1-1; D gene ambiguous. CDR3 length: 15 amino acids. Germline CDR1 and CDR2: SGDLS and YYNGEE. The ends were cut back, 1 base at V and 1 base at J, with 11 bases in the middle. The CDR3 sequence: CASSVSVSGNTEAFF. As DNA, the CDR3 is TGTGCCAGCAGCGTAAGCGTTTCGGGGAACACTGAAGCTTTCTTT.